The 29 T cell receptor beta chains given below trace back to one sample, sequenced in a study of T cell responses to AZD1222 COVID-19 vaccine. Profiling relied on immunoSEQ multiplex PCR, and the TCRdb table lists in-frame clones only, not all of them. The sample contains 150,000 or so clones, roughly 91% of which appear only once. Sequences were derived from peripheral blood, sampled on day 0 of AZD1222 vaccination. The source is an adult in good health.

The genes are TRBV10-2 and TRBJ1-1; D not certain. Germline-derived CDR1 and CDR2 are WSHSY and SAAADI. CDR3 length equals 13 residues. V lost 5 bases and J 1 base, leaving 8 bases between the germline ends. CDR3 in DNA: TGCGCCAGCAGTTCCCAGGAGAACACTGAAGCTTTCTTT. Translated: CASSSQENTEAFF.

CDR3: CASSLVLARYNEQFF. Here the CDR3 DNA reads TGCGCCAGCAGCTTGGTCCTAGCTCGATACAATGAGCAGTTCTTC. The rearrangement uses TRBV5-1 and TRBJ2-1, with D possibly TRBD2 on 5 matching bases. The CDR3 has 15 amino acids. V was clipped by 0 bases and J by 4 bases, with 11 bases between them. CDR1 is SGHRS, CDR2 YFSETQ, per germline.

The chain uses TRBV9 and TRBJ2-4; 13 nucleotides align to TRBD2. The CDR3 has 20 amino acids. V was pared by 2 bases and J by 0 bases, with 11 bases of the junction left unmatched. Germline CDR1 and CDR2: SGDLS and YYNGEE. The CDR3 bases are TGTGCCAGCAGCGTCAACCCGGGACTAGCGGGGCCTCTAGCCAAAAACATTCAGTACTTC. Translation gives CASSVNPGLAGPLAKNIQYF.

The genes are TRBV15 and TRBJ2-7, with a possible D match to TRBD1 (5 bases). With 0 bases removed from V and 3 bases from J, the gap between germline ends came to 12 bases. The CDR3 contains 15 residues. Germline CDR1 and CDR2: LNHNV and YYDKDF (reference sequence). The CDR3 sequence is CATSRDQGPNYEQYF. The CDR3 bases are TGTGCCACCAGCAGAGATCAGGGCCCAAACTACGAGCAGTACTTC.

This chain uses TRBV5-4 with TRBJ1-3; tentative D call: TRBD1 (5 bases). The CDR3 length is 14 residues. Germline values: CDR1 SGHNT, CDR2 YYREEE (reference sequence). V dropped 4 bases and J dropped 3 bases, with 11 bases sitting between them. The CDR3 is CASSHGRGGNTIYF. The DNA of the CDR3 is TGTGCCAGCAGCCACGGTAGGGGTGGAAACACCATATATTTT. Supplemented by reference TRBV5-4 and TRBJ1-3, the full variable domain reads ETGVTQSPTHLIKTRGQQVTLRCSSQSGHNTVSWYQQALGQGPQFIFQYYREEENGRGNFPPRFSGLQFPNYSSELNVNALELDDSALYLCASSHGRGGNTIYFGEGSWLTVV.

V gene TRBV19 combines with J gene TRBJ2-7, with D maybe TRBD1 (6 bases). The CDR3 is made up of 16 amino acids. Trimming shortened V by 2 bases and J by 6 bases, and 20 bases separated the two germline ends. Germline CDR1 is LNHDA and CDR2 is SQIVND (reference sequence). The DNA of the CDR3 is TGTGCCAGTAGTATATCGGGTGGAGCTGGGGGCGGCGAGCAGTACTTC. This codes for CASSISGGAGGGEQYF.

The chain recombines TRBV24-1 with TRBJ2-1; TRBD2 agrees at 7 bases. The V gene's germline CDR1 is KGHDR and CDR2 SFDVKD. The CDR3 totals 14 residues. V was clipped by 1 base and J by 9 bases; unmatched bases: 5. The CDR3 is CATSDLDGGGEQFF. The CDR3 nucleotides read TGTGCCACCAGTGATTTAGACGGCGGGGGTGAGCAGTTCTTC.

The CDR3 DNA sequence: TGTGCCAGCAGCCAAGATGAGGTAGCAGCTAGCTCCTACAATGAGCAGTTCTTC. It yields the protein CASSQDEVAASSYNEQFF. The rearrangement joins TRBV3-1 (or the pseudogene TRBV3-2) to TRBJ2-1, with D unclear. Germline values: CDR1 LGHDT, CDR2 YNNKEL (reference sequence). The V and J ends lost 0 bases and 0 bases respectively, with 15 bases between them. The CDR3 consists of 18 residues.

This chain joins TRBV2 and TRBJ1-2; a possible D gene is TRBD1 (5 bases). V lost 2 bases and J 4 bases, leaving 17 bases between the germline ends. This CDR3 is 16 amino acids long. Germline-derived CDR1 and CDR2 are SNHLY and FYNNEI. CDR3 nucleotide sequence: TGTGCCAGCAGTGAACAGGGAGTAGTAATAGGCTATGGCTACACCTTC. Encoded protein: CASSEQGVVIGYGYTF.

This chain connects TRBV11-2 to TRBJ2-3, with 8 bases aligning to TRBD2. The CDR3 spans 15 residues. V dropped 5 bases and J dropped 1; count of bases not matched to a gene: 5. Looked up from germline, CDR1 is SGHAT and CDR2 is FQNNGV. The CDR3 is CASSTRGAGTDTQYF. CDR3 in DNA: TGTGCCAGCAGCACGCGGGGGGCGGGCACAGATACGCAGTATTTT.

For the CDR3, the DNA is TGTGCCAGCAGCTTACCGACCGGCAGGGTGAATGGTGGCTACACCTTC. Translated: CASSLPTGRVNGGYTF. The chain has TRBV11-2 and TRBJ1-2, with D perhaps TRBD1 (5 bases). CDR3 length: 16 residues. V lost 2 bases to trimming and J lost 7 bases, with 20 bases between them. Germline V gene sequence: CDR1 SGHAT, CDR2 FQNNGV.

This clone showed up just a few times. The V call is TRBV10-3, the J call TRBJ2-2, with a possible D match to TRBD2 (6 bases). The CDR3 has 15 amino acids. V lost 3 bases and J 3 bases, leaving 11 bases between the germline ends. Germline V lookup: CDR1 ENHRY, CDR2 SYGVKD. The CDR3 coding sequence is TGTGCCATCAGTGACGGGACTCCAGACACCGGGGAGCTGTTTTTT. Translating it yields CAISDGTPDTGELFF.

The chain employs TRBV9 and TRBJ1-2, with D perhaps matching TRBD1 (6 bases). The CDR3 consists of 14 residues. V was shortened by 3 bases and J by 4 bases, with 13 bases between the two germline ends. Germline assignment: CDR1 SGDLS and CDR2 YYNGEE. The CDR3 here is CASSGAGEAYGYTF. Here the CDR3 DNA reads TGTGCCAGCAGCGGGGCAGGGGAAGCCTATGGCTACACCTTC.

The gene calls are TRBV2 and TRBJ2-3; 11 bases line up with TRBD2. Germline loops: CDR1 SNHLY, CDR2 FYNNEI. V dropped 6 bases and J dropped 3; count of bases not matched to a gene: 8. CDR3 length equals 16 residues. In DNA, the CDR3 is TGTGCCAGCAGGGACACTAGCGGGAGTAGGACAGATACGCAGTATTTT. Translating it yields CASRDTSGSRTDTQYF.

V is TRBV6-4 and J is TRBJ2-5; 7 bases line up with TRBD1. The CDR3 loop spans 15 amino acids. Per germline, CDR1 MRHNA and CDR2 SNTAGT. The ends lost 7 bases at V and 7 bases at J; junction bases unmatched: 15. The CDR3 DNA reads TGTGCCAGCATTATGAAGGACAGGTTAAAGAGGACCCAGTACTTC. It codes for CASIMKDRLKRTQYF.

This chain links TRBV7-2 with TRBJ2-2, with unresolved D. This CDR3 spans 15 amino acids. V was cut by 5 bases and J by 2 bases, with 12 bases left in between. The V gene's germline CDR1 is SGHTA and CDR2 FQGNSA. CDR3 sequence reads: CASSTPTRNTGELFF. CDR3 coding DNA: TGTGCCAGCAGCACTCCTACGCGTAACACCGGGGAGCTGTTTTTT.

The V and J genes are TRBV30 and TRBJ1-3, with 8 bases lining up with TRBD1. The CDR3 contains 14 residues. Germline loops: CDR1 GTSNPN, CDR2 SVGIG (reference sequence). Trimming at V came to 4 bases and at J to 0 bases, leaving 2 bases not matched to a gene. The CDR3 region is CAWNRGYSGNTIYF. The DNA of the CDR3 is TGTGCCTGGAACAGGGGGTACTCTGGAAACACCATATATTTT.

The V gene is TRBV19, the J gene TRBJ1-2, with 10 bases matching TRBD1. The germline gives CDR1 LNHDA, CDR2 SQIVND (reference sequence). The CDR3 runs 11 residues. Trimming took 9 bases from V and 7 from J; bases not matched to a gene: 2. CDR3 nucleotides: TGTGCCAGCGACAGGGGGCTTGGCTACACCTTC. It is translated as CASDRGLGYTF.

This chain uses TRBV6-5 with TRBJ1-2, with D maybe TRBD1 (6 bases). V lost 2 bases and J lost 4, with 17 bases in between. CDR1 and CDR2 (germline): MNHEY, SVGAGI. This CDR3 has 16 residues. DNA of the CDR3: TGTGCCAGCAGTTACCGTTATTTCGGGACATCCTATGGCTACACCTTC. Translating it yields CASSYRYFGTSYGYTF.

J is TRBJ2-2 and V is TRBV4-3; the D call may be TRBD1 or TRBD2 (5 bases each). In germline, CDR1 is LGHNA, CDR2 YSLEER. Trimming removed 10 bases from V and 4 bases from J, with 16 bases in between. The CDR3 is 14 residues long. CDR3 loop: CANLAKGTTGELFF. The CDR3 coding sequence is TGCGCCAACCTAGCTAAGGGGACCACCGGGGAGCTGTTTTTT.

This clone occurred a few times. V is TRBV27 and J is TRBJ2-2; D is unresolved. CDR1 and CDR2 (germline): MNHEY, SMNVEV (reference sequence). V was shortened by 6 bases and J by 3 bases, with 14 bases between the two germline ends. The CDR3 is 15 residues long. The CDR3 DNA reads TGTGCCAGCAGACCGGACGGCTTCTACACCGGGGAGCTGTTTTTT. Translating gives CASRPDGFYTGELFF.

The chain links TRBV6-2 or TRBV6-3 to TRBJ2-2; TRBD2 agrees at 8 bases. Germline V gene data show CDR1 as MNHEY and CDR2 as SVGEGT. There are 15 residues in the CDR3. V was pared by 4 bases and J by 3 bases, with 4 bases of the junction left unmatched. The CDR3 nucleotides are TGTGCCAGCAGTTTAATCGGGGGGGACACCGGGGAGCTGTTTTTT. The encoded protein is CASSLIGGDTGELFF.

J is TRBJ1-2 and V is TRBV7-9; 8 nucleotides line up with TRBD1. The CDR3 is 15 amino acids. Germline trimming cut 4 bases from V and 8 bases from J; bases unmatched to any gene: 12. Germline CDR1 is SEHNR and CDR2 is FQNEAQ (reference sequence). The CDR3 DNA follows: TGTGCCAGCAGCTCCCAGACAGGGGAGAGGGGGGGCTACACCTTC. Its translation: CASSSQTGERGGYTF.

The chain recombines TRBV28 with TRBJ2-5; the match to TRBD2 covers 10 bases. The CDR3 contains 16 residues. V lost 5 bases and J lost 2; bases outside the gene matches: 8. Germline V gene data show CDR1 as MDHEN and CDR2 as SYDVKM. DNA for the CDR3: TGTGCCAGCAGTGAAACTAGCGGGGTAATACAAGAGACCCAGTACTTC. Amino acid sequence: CASSETSGVIQETQYF.

As DNA, the CDR3 is TGCGCCAGCAGCTCAGCCCTTCAGGGGTACACCGGGGAGCTGTTTTTT. Translating gives CASSSALQGYTGELFF. V is TRBV5-1 and J is TRBJ2-2; a weak D match, TRBD1 (6 bases). CDR3 length: 16 amino acids. CDR1 and CDR2 from the germline V gene are SGHRS and YFSETQ. V was shortened by 3 bases and J by 3 bases, with 15 bases between the two germline ends. Filled out from reference TRBV5-1 and TRBJ2-2, the complete variable domain reads KAGVTQTPRYLIKTRGQQVTLSCSPISGHRSVSWYQQTPGQGLQFLFEYFSETQRNKGNFPGRFSGRQFSNSRSEMNVSTLELGDSALYLCASSSALQGYTGELFFGEGSRLTVL.

The chain has TRBV7-2 and TRBJ1-2, with 9 bases that match TRBD1. With 5 bases clipped from V and 8 bases from J, the junction kept 15 bases outside the gene matches. The CDR3 sequence is 16 residues long. The germline gives CDR1 SGHTA, CDR2 FQGNSA. The CDR3 region is CASSLTYSDRGEGYTF. The CDR3 region has the DNA TGTGCCAGCAGCCTGACATACTCGGACAGGGGTGAGGGCTACACCTTC.

The chain links TRBV10-2 to TRBJ2-4, with 7 bases aligning to TRBD2. Germline loops: CDR1 WSHSY, CDR2 SAAADI. This CDR3 has 17 residues. V shed 7 bases and J 2 bases; nucleotides not matched to a gene: 14. CDR3 in DNA: TGCGCCAGCATCCCCCTTGGCGGGAGTGTTACCAAAAACATTCAGTACTTC. Its protein is CASIPLGGSVTKNIQYF.

This clone is a singleton in its sample. The chain joins TRBV5-4 to TRBJ2-2; 7 positions match TRBD1. The V gene end was trimmed by 2 bases and the J gene end by 6 bases; junction bases not matched to a gene: 13. This CDR3 has 17 amino acids. Germline V gives CDR1 SGHNT, CDR2 YYREEE (reference sequence). CDR3 amino acids: CASSLPPPGQRPGELFF. For the CDR3, the DNA is TGTGCCAGCAGCTTACCCCCCCCGGGACAGAGGCCCGGGGAGCTGTTTTTT.

The chain uses TRBV5-1 and TRBJ1-1; D is unresolved. The CDR3 extends over 14 amino acids. Germline V gene lookup returns CDR1 SGHRS and CDR2 YFSETQ. V lost 6 bases and J 1 base, leaving 13 bases between the germline ends. CDR3 sequence (DNA): TGCGCCAGCATGCGGGAGGGAGCGAACACTGAAGCTTTCTTT. Protein: CASMREGANTEAFF.